Below are 26 T cell receptor beta chains sequenced from a single sample in a study of blood T cell repertoires in COVID-19. This table comes from immunoSEQ multiplex PCR, and its TCRdb copy is limited to in-frame clones, with some not included. Of more than 55,000 clones in the sample, around 79% were seen once. The sample consisted of peripheral blood. Receptor source: a human donor in a cohort sampled during active COVID-19.

The rearrangement uses TRBV7-8 and TRBJ2-3, with 11 nucleotides matching TRBD1. This CDR3 is built from 17 residues. Germline trimming cut 1 base from V and 2 bases from J; bases unmatched to any gene: 5. The germline CDR1 and CDR2 sequences are SGHVS and FQNEAQ. CDR3 sequence (DNA): TGTGCCAGCAGCTTAGGGACAGGGGGCGCGGACACAGATACGCAGTATTTT. This codes for CASSLGTGGADTDTQYF.

As DNA, the CDR3 is TGCGCCAGCAGCCAGGGACTAGCGGGACTGGGGGAGACCCAGTACTTC. Translation: CASSQGLAGLGETQYF. The J gene is TRBJ2-5, the V gene TRBV5-1, with 13 bases fitting TRBD2. Germline V gene sequence: CDR1 SGHRS, CDR2 YFSETQ. Trimming cost V 4 bases and J 5 bases; bases outside gene matches: 8. This CDR3 is 16 amino acids long.

The gene calls are TRBV6-2 or TRBV6-3 and TRBJ1-2; 9 bases fit TRBD1. V was clipped by 6 bases and J by 3 bases; unmatched bases: 2. CDR1 and CDR2 (germline): MNHEY, SVGEGT. The CDR3 extends over 13 amino acids. The CDR3 spells CASSRQGDYGYTF. In DNA form, the CDR3 reads TGTGCCAGCAGCCGACAGGGGGACTATGGCTACACCTTC.

V usage is TRBV2 and J usage is TRBJ1-4; D not resolved. This CDR3 region has 11 residues. Germline CDR1 SNHLY, CDR2 FYNNEI. V was shortened by 2 bases and J by 11 bases, with 6 bases between the two germline ends. The CDR3 bases are TGTGCCAGCAGTGAACTCCTCAAACTGTTTTTT. This encodes CASSELLKLFF. The full variable domain, its missing parts supplied by reference TRBV2 and TRBJ1-4, is EPEVTQTPSHQVTQMGQEVILRCVPISNHLYFYWYRQILGQKVEFLVSFYNNEISEKSEIFDDQFSVERPDGSNFTLKIRSTKLEDSAMYFCASSELLKLFFGSGTQLSVL.

The V call is TRBV6-4, the J call TRBJ2-1, with 11 positions matching TRBD2. The CDR3 extends over 15 amino acids. From germline, CDR1 is MRHNA and CDR2 SNTAGT. V gave up 5 bases and J gave up 3 bases; unmatched junction bases: 3. The CDR3 loop reads CASSLTSGDYNEQFF. Written as DNA, the CDR3 is TGTGCCAGCAGTTTGACTAGCGGGGACTACAATGAGCAGTTCTTC.

This clone was counted once. A much larger clone lies one base from this, so it may be a read error. Other DNA sequences within the sample encode an identical CDR3. The chain links TRBV28 to TRBJ1-5; TRBD1 matches 8 bases. V trimming: 6 bases; J trimming: 7 bases; junction bases outside the gene matches: 5. The V gene's germline CDR1 is MDHEN and CDR2 SYDVKM. This CDR3 is built from 13 residues. The CDR3 DNA reads as TGTGCCAGCAGGGGACAGGTGGGACAGCCCCAGCATTTT. Its protein is CASRGQVGQPQHF.

The chain combines TRBV19 with TRBJ1-3, with D perhaps TRBD1 (6 bases). This CDR3 has 14 amino acids. Trimming took 6 bases from V and 2 from J, leaving 11 bases between them. Germline V gives CDR1 LNHDA, CDR2 SQIVND (reference sequence). Here the CDR3 reads CASSQTGTGNTIYF. In DNA, the CDR3 is TGTGCCAGTAGCCAGACAGGAACTGGAAACACCATATATTTT.

This rearrangement joins TRBV6-1 to TRBJ2-1; tentatively, D is TRBD1 (5 bases). Trimming removed 0 bases at V and 4 bases at J, with 19 bases between. Germline assignment: CDR1 MNHNS and CDR2 SASEGT. The CDR3 is 18 residues long. This chain's CDR3 is CASSEAFGGAIKYNEQFF. The CDR3 bases are TGTGCCAGCAGTGAAGCGTTTGGTGGGGCTATAAAATACAATGAGCAGTTCTTC.

Regarding this clone: At one of its ends the junction is not consistent with the germline gene, which may arise from a read error. The V call is TRBV11-2, the J call TRBJ2-7, with D possibly TRBD1 on 6 matching bases. Germline-derived CDR1 and CDR2 are SGHAT and FQNNGV. The CDR3 is 13 amino acids. The CDR3 region is CASSLQGYYAQYF. The CDR3 DNA reads TGTGCCAGCAGCTTGCAGGGGTACTACGCGCAGTACTTC.

This chain links TRBV7-8 with TRBJ2-7, with TRBD2 identical over 7 bases. Looked up from germline, CDR1 is SGHVS and CDR2 is FQNEAQ. With 1 base clipped from V and 5 bases from J, the junction kept 5 bases outside the gene matches. This CDR3 region has 14 residues. The CDR3: CASSLGAGAHEQYF. CDR3 DNA sequence: TGTGCCAGCAGCTTAGGTGCGGGAGCCCACGAGCAGTACTTC. Using reference TRBV7-8 and TRBJ2-7 for the parts outside the CDR3, the full variable domain is GAGVSQSPRYKVAKRGQDVALRCDPISGHVSLFWYQQALGQGPEFLTYFQNEAQLDKSGLPSDRFFAERPEGSVSTLKIQRTQQEDSAVYLCASSLGAGAHEQYFGPGTRLTVT.

The chain carries TRBV11-2 and TRBJ2-1; 7 positions match TRBD1. CDR3 length: 13 residues. CDR1 and CDR2 from the germline V gene are SGHAT and FQNNGV. V was pared by 5 bases and J by 5 bases, with 3 bases of the junction left unmatched. For the CDR3, the DNA is TGTGCCAGCAGCACAGGGGTCCACAATGAGCAGTTCTTC. Its translation: CASSTGVHNEQFF. Together with reference TRBV11-2 and TRBJ2-1, the CDR3 gives the full variable domain: EAGVAQSPRYKIIEKRQSVAFWCNPISGHATLYWYQQILGQGPKLLIQFQNNGVVDDSQLPKDRFSAERLKGVDSTLKIQPAKLEDSAVYLCASSTGVHNEQFFGPGTRLTVL.

The rearrangement joins TRBV9 to TRBJ1-1, with TRBD1 identical over 8 bases. The CDR3 spans 14 residues. Trimming removed 4 bases from V and 5 bases from J; junction bases left unmatched: 7. Germline V gives CDR1 SGDLS, CDR2 YYNGEE. CDR3 DNA: TGTGCCAGCAGCCCCCGACAGGGGAAGACTGAAGCTTTCTTT. It is translated as CASSPRQGKTEAFF.

V is TRBV4-1 and J is TRBJ2-2; TRBD1 might be the D (6 bases). The CDR3 has 17 amino acids. V was pared by 2 bases and J by 1 base, with 14 bases between. Germline V CDR1 and CDR2: MGHRA, YSYEKL. This chain's CDR3 is CASSQPRTAGNTGELFF. The CDR3 coding sequence is TGCGCCAGCAGCCAACCCCGGACAGCTGGGAACACCGGGGAGCTGTTTTTT.

This sequence joins TRBV27 and TRBJ1-1; D not resolved. V lost 2 bases and J lost 4, with 14 bases in between. The CDR3 sequence is 15 residues long. Per the germline V gene, CDR1 is MNHEY and CDR2 is SMNVEV (reference sequence). The CDR3 DNA sequence: TGTGCCAGCAGTTTAACCGCCGGCGGCGGCACTGAAGCTTTCTTT. Translating gives CASSLTAGGGTEAFF.

This chain connects TRBV5-1 to TRBJ1-2, with D uncertain. There are 14 residues in the CDR3. V lost 2 bases and J 6 bases, leaving 14 bases between the germline ends. Germline V gene sequence: CDR1 SGHRS, CDR2 YFSETQ. The CDR3 loop reads CASSFDPGNDGYTF. The CDR3 DNA reads TGCGCCAGCAGCTTCGATCCGGGGAACGATGGCTACACCTTC. The whole variable domain, filled in from reference TRBV5-1 and TRBJ1-2, reads KAGVTQTPRYLIKTRGQQVTLSCSPISGHRSVSWYQQTPGQGLQFLFEYFSETQRNKGNFPGRFSGRQFSNSRSEMNVSTLELGDSALYLCASSFDPGNDGYTFGSGTRLTVV.

The chain combines TRBV27 with TRBJ1-1; tentatively, D is TRBD1 (6 bases). Germline loops: CDR1 MNHEY, CDR2 SMNVEV (reference sequence). The CDR3 extends over 13 amino acids. Trimming removed 2 bases at V and 7 bases at J, with 11 bases between. CDR3 sequence reads: CASSLAGAGEAFF. Written as DNA, the CDR3 is TGTGCCAGCAGTTTAGCAGGGGCGGGTGAAGCTTTCTTT.

The V call is TRBV6-1, the J call TRBJ2-3; D may be TRBD1 (7 bases). Germline assignment: CDR1 MNHNS and CDR2 SASEGT. This CDR3 is built from 19 residues. The ends were cut back, 4 bases at V and 0 bases at J, with 23 bases in the middle. As DNA, the CDR3 is TGTGCCAGCAGTGCCGACAGGGTCGCTAGCGCGGAGAGCACAGATACGCAGTATTTT. Its protein is CASSADRVASAESTDTQYF.

The chain carries TRBV9 and TRBJ2-7, with a possible D match to TRBD1 (6 bases). The CDR3 consists of 16 residues. The germline V gene encodes CDR1 SGDLS and CDR2 YYNGEE. Trimming shortened V by 3 bases and J by 4 bases, and 20 bases separated the two germline ends. CDR3 coding DNA: TGTGCCAGCAGCGGAACGTCGGGACACCCGTATTACGAGCAGTACTTC. Residues: CASSGTSGHPYYEQYF.

The chain links TRBV6-1 to TRBJ2-7; D not resolved. V shed 2 bases and J shed 4 bases, with 21 bases lying between them. The CDR3 length is 17 residues. Germline assignment: CDR1 MNHNS and CDR2 SASEGT. CDR3 in DNA: TGTGCCAGCAGTGAATATATGCAACGTCTCAGAGGATACGAGCAGTACTTC. Protein sequence: CASSEYMQRLRGYEQYF.

On this clone: One end of the junction varies from germline; a read error may be responsible. The genes are TRBV27 and TRBJ1-2; D not certain. This CDR3 has 10 amino acids. CDR1 is MNHEY and CDR2 is SMNVEV in the germline V gene (reference sequence). As DNA, the CDR3 is TGTGCCAGCAGTTTAGCAGGTCCCGTCTTC. Its translation: CASSLAGPVF.

This clone has only one observation. The CDR3 sequence: CASSVLDGRGYTDTQYF. The DNA for the CDR3 is TGTGCCAGCAGCGTGTTGGACGGGAGGGGGTACACAGATACGCAGTATTTT. The gene calls are TRBV9 and TRBJ2-3; 8 positions match TRBD2. The V and J ends lost 2 bases and 2 bases, in that order; junction bases with no gene match: 10. The CDR3 is 17 residues long. In germline, CDR1 is SGDLS, CDR2 YYNGEE.

This clone turned up a few times. The chain employs TRBV25-1 and TRBJ2-1; tentatively, D is TRBD2 (6 bases). CDR1 is MGHDK and CDR2 is SYGVNS in the germline V gene. The CDR3 totals 17 residues. Trimming took 2 bases from V and 0 from J, leaving 14 bases between them. CDR3 bases: TGTGCCAGCAGTGAACAGGACTACTATAGCTCCTACAATGAGCAGTTCTTC. Its protein is CASSEQDYYSSYNEQFF.

The chain is built from TRBV11-3 and TRBJ2-1; D call uncertain. Trimming took off 1 base at V and 9 bases at J, with 4 bases between the two ends. Per the germline V gene, CDR1 is SGHNT and CDR2 is YENEEA. This CDR3 spans 11 amino acids. The CDR3 protein is CASSLAGEQFF. CDR3 coding DNA: TGTGCCAGCAGCTTAGCGGGTGAGCAGTTCTTC.

Worth noting for this clone: Its ends do not fully match the called genes, so a read error is possible. The chain recombines TRBV7-7 with TRBJ2-5; 8 bases are a match to TRBD2. The germline gives CDR1 SSHAT, CDR2 FNYEAQ (reference sequence). The CDR3 covers 16 residues. CDR3 bases: TGTGCTAGCAGCTCCCGCGGGGACGGGAGGGGAGAGACCCAGTACTTC. Translated: CASSSRGDGRGETQYF.

The chain recombines TRBV4-2 with TRBJ2-1, with TRBD2 identical over 8 bases. Per the germline V gene, CDR1 is LGHNA and CDR2 is YNFKEQ. There are 17 residues in the CDR3. J lost 1 base, V lost 2 bases, and 7 bases had no gene match. The DNA for the CDR3 is TGTGCCAGCAGCCAACGTTCTACGGGGGGGTCCTACAATGAGCAGTTCTTC. Protein product: CASSQRSTGGSYNEQFF.

The rearrangement links TRBV5-6 to TRBJ2-5; possibly TRBD1 for D (5 bases). Germline CDR1 is SGHDT and CDR2 is YYEEEE. V was shortened by 3 bases and J by 4 bases, with 16 bases between the two germline ends. The CDR3 runs 15 residues. The CDR3, as DNA: TGTGCCAGCAGCTCATCCTTATTCAGGGCAGAGACCCAGTACTTC. This encodes CASSSSLFRAETQYF. Full variable domain (missing parts from reference TRBV5-6 and TRBJ2-5): DAGVTQSPTHLIKTRGQQVTLRCSPKSGHDTVSWYQQALGQGPQFIFQYYEEEERQRGNFPDRFSGHQFPNYSSELNVNALLLGDSALYLCASSSSLFRAETQYFGPGTRLLVL.